The TCR beta chain under discussion was sequenced for a study of PD-1 blockade in classical Hodgkin lymphoma. Overall study results and limits: Patients newly diagnosed and complete responders had comparable baseline diversity. Diversity in CD4+ TCRs, unlike that measured in CD8+ TCRs, had risen significantly by C4D1.

Each patient's relapse followed autologous stem cell transplantation, and brentuximab vedotin exposure varied. Best responses included complete response and partial response; otherwise, the best response was progressive disease. The method was immunoSEQ multiplex PCR; TCRdb's version includes in-frame clones alone and lacks a portion of them. Of 13,000 or so clones in the sample, about 91% were seen once. Germline loops: CDR1 KGHSH, CDR2 LQKENI. The V segment lost 3 bases and the J segment 6 bases; nucleotides outside the gene matches: 5. The CDR3 loop spans 15 amino acids. Of note for this clone: Its antigen is unidentified.

V is TRBV18 and J is TRBJ2-3; 11 positions match TRBD2. Sequenced material: peripheral blood mononuclear cells (PBMCs), taken at baseline. The clonotype was recovered from a human donor with classical Hodgkin lymphoma. DNA for the CDR3: TGTGCCAGCTCACCTTTAGCGGGGGGGGCCGATACGCAGTATTTT. It specifies CASSPLAGGADTQYF. Looking up the rest from reference TRBV18 and TRBJ2-3 gives the full variable domain: NAGVMQNPRHLVRRRGQEARLRCSPMKGHSHVYWYRQLPEEGLKFMVYLQKENIIDESGMPKERFSAEFPKEGPSILRIQQVVRGDSAAYFCASSPLAGGADTQYFGPGTRLTVL.